A single sample is the source of the 3 T cell receptor beta chains below, sequenced in a study of blood T cells in healthy people across ages. Next came a second PCR, run for roughly 6 to 11 cycles, which used a sample-barcoded 5' primer along with a J-beta primer mix. MiXCR, run by TCRdb on the 5' RACE reads, gives a single entry per CDR3 protein. Of hundreds of thousands of distinct CDR3 sequences listed, roughly 50% were seen once; the top ten hold around 20%. The sample was blood. All receptors derive from a man between 25 and 39 years old in good health.

V is TRBV20-1 and J is TRBJ2-6; TRBD1 might be the D (5 bases). CDR3 length: 17 residues. The ends were cut back, 5 bases at V and 4 bases at J, with 21 bases in the middle. Germline-derived CDR1 and CDR2 are DFQATT and SNEGSKA (reference sequence). This chain's CDR3 is CSAPAGQGASGANVLTF. CDR3 in DNA: TGCAGTGCTCCGGCAGGGCAGGGTGCTTCCGGGGCCAACGTCCTGACTTTC.

The gene calls are TRBV3-1 and TRBJ2-3; unclear D gene. Trimming removed 1 base from V and 2 bases from J, with 7 bases in between. The CDR3 has 14 amino acids. Per the germline V gene, CDR1 is LGHDT and CDR2 is YNNKEL (reference sequence). CDR3 in amino acids: CASSQGGYTDTQYF. CDR3 bases: TGTGCCAGCAGCCAAGGCGGATACACAGATACGCAGTATTTT.

The chain links TRBV7-9 to TRBJ2-3; no clear D. Between the trimmed V and J ends, which lost 1 base and 5 bases, there was a span of 7 bases. CDR1 SEHNR and CDR2 FQNEAQ come from the germline V gene (reference sequence). There are 13 residues in the CDR3. For the CDR3, the DNA is TGTGCCAGCAGCTTAGGTTCGGGAGATACGCAGTATTTT. This codes for CASSLGSGDTQYF.